The text below deals with one T cell receptor beta chain. The data were taken from a study of cytotoxic CD8 clonotypes in ibrutinib-treated CLL. Measured with immunoSEQ multiplex PCR; TCRdb has only the in-frame clones, and not every one. The table has roughly 150,000 clones, more than 75% seen once. The sequences come from PBMCs, collected after 24 months of ibrutinib treatment. The clonotype comes from a human donor with chronic lymphocytic leukemia.

CDR3 region: CASSVGQDTQYF. The DNA for the CDR3 is TGTGCCAGCAGCGTGGGGCAAGATACGCAGTATTTT. V and J are TRBV9 and TRBJ2-3; the D gene is possibly TRBD1 (5 bases). The CDR3 spans 12 residues. Germline V gives CDR1 SGDLS, CDR2 YYNGEE. The V gene lost 2 bases and the J gene lost 5 bases, with 6 bases spanning the gap. The full variable domain, completed using reference TRBV9 and TRBJ2-3, is DSGVTQTPKHLITATGQRVTLRCSPRSGDLSVYWYQQSLDQGLQFLIQYYNGEERAKGNILERFSAQQFPDLHSELNLSSLELGDSALYFCASSVGQDTQYFGPGTRLTVL.